This TCR beta chain comes out of a study of identifying expanded T cells in peripheral blood. General study results and limits: Across healthy donors, higher total template counts meant significantly greater roughly 2-week count variance. Differentially abundant clones: approximately 1.3 between replicates, 16.4 at 2 to 3 weeks, 19 at four.

The protocol was immunoSEQ multiplex PCR, while the TCRdb copy is restricted to in-frame clones and leaves out a portion. The sample records around 100,000 clones, about 89% being singletons. Healthy donors had no documented immune events, such as infections, while sampled. Germline-derived CDR1 and CDR2 are LNHDA and SQIVND (reference sequence). CDR3 length: 17 residues. V was pared by 3 bases and J by 4 bases, with 8 bases of the junction left unmatched. This clone appeared once. Its antigen is still unknown. The sequencing input was blood. The chain recombines TRBV19 with TRBJ2-2, with 10 bases that match TRBD1. This receptor was identified in a person aged 18-69 years in good health. The CDR3 DNA follows: TGTGCCAGTAGTATTTCACCCGGGACAGGGGTCACCGGGGAGCTGTTTTTT. Residues: CASSISPGTGVTGELFF.